A selection of T cell receptor beta chains follows, all from one sample in a study of blood T cell repertoires in COVID-19. Data came from immunoSEQ multiplex PCR; TCRdb stores just in-frame clones and leaves some out. The sample lists approximately 280,000 clones; 89% were seen once. Sequencing used peripheral blood. Receptors were obtained from a man between 50 and 59 years old with acute or convalescent COVID-19. Both conserved end residues are part of each CDR3. The D gene is left open where the match is weak.

j_call d_call v_call cdr3_aa cdr3_nt
TRBJ2-3 - TRBV2 CASSATDTQYF TGTGCCAGCAGTGCTACAGATACGCAGTATTTT
TRBJ1-5 - TRBV18 CASSPRSFGAQHF TGTGCCAGCTCACCACGGTCATTTGGAGCCCAGCATTTT
TRBJ2-2 - TRBV30 CAWSHGLGTRELFF TGTGCCTGGAGCCATGGGCTCGGTACTCGGGAGCTGTTTTTT
TRBJ1-2 TRBD1 TRBV5-1 CASRPPDRGGYGYTF TGCGCCAGCAGACCCCCTGACAGGGGTGGCTATGGCTACACCTTC
TRBJ2-7 - TRBV19 CASRARGHYEQYF TGTGCCAGTAGGGCCCGGGGTCACTACGAGCAGTACTTC
TRBJ1-2 TRBD1 TRBV5-4 CASSWDRLNYGYTF TGTGCCAGCAGCTGGGACAGGTTAAACTATGGCTACACCTTC
TRBJ1-2 TRBD1 TRBV5-6 CASSSTGQRTYGYTF TGTGCCAGCAGCTCCACGGGACAGAGAACCTATGGCTACACCTTC
TRBJ1-1 - TRBV12-3/TRBV12-4 CAQQRLNTEAFF TGTGCCCAGCAGAGACTAAACACTGAAGCTTTCTTT
TRBJ2-3 - TRBV6-1 CASSERGPDTQYF TGTGCCAGCAGTGAAAGGGGTCCAGATACGCAGTATTTT
TRBJ2-3 - TRBV27 CASRQTSTDTQYF TGTGCCTCTCGACAGACTAGCACAGATACGCAGTATTTT
TRBJ2-7 TRBD2 TRBV5-1 CASSLVTSGYEQYF TGCGCCAGCAGCTTGGTAACTAGCGGGTACGAGCAGTACTTC
TRBJ1-2 TRBD1 TRBV6-1 CASSEVFFKTGMGDDGYTF TGTGCCAGCAGTGAAGTATTTTTCAAGACAGGGATGGGTGATGATGGCTACACCTTC
TRBJ2-2 - TRBV18 CASSPRAGNTGELFF TGTGCCAGCTCACCACGGGCTGGGAACACCGGGGAGCTGTTTTTT
TRBJ1-5 - TRBV19 CASSTPGGEVYSNQPQHF TGTGCCAGTAGTACCCCCGGAGGGGAGGTTTATAGCAATCAGCCCCAGCATTTT
TRBJ2-1 TRBD2 TRBV9 CASSAGLANNEQFF TGTGCCAGCAGCGCGGGACTAGCTAACAATGAGCAGTTCTTC
TRBJ2-5 - TRBV27 CASSFGGLKTQYF TGTGCCAGCAGTTTCGGCGGGTTGAAGACCCAGTACTTC
TRBJ2-3 TRBD2 TRBV7-3 CASGQRGGTDTQYF TGTGCCAGCGGGCAGCGGGGGGGCACAGATACGCAGTATTTT
TRBJ1-3 - TRBV30 CAWSAGHLGNTIYF TGTGCCTGGAGTGCGGGACACCTTGGGAACACCATATATTTT
TRBJ2-3 TRBD2 TRBV10-3 CAISGGLVLSDTQYF TGTGCCATCAGTGGGGGACTAGTTCTATCGGATACGCAGTATTTT
TRBJ2-3 TRBD1 TRBV5-1 CASSTGQGISTDTQYF TGCGCCAGCAGCACTGGACAGGGGATTTCCACAGATACGCAGTATTTT
TRBJ2-3 - TRBV20-1 CSASKAGTGDTQYF TGCAGTGCTAGTAAGGCAGGGACTGGAGATACGCAGTATTTT
TRBJ2-5 - TRBV6-1 CASSEGWAGTQYF TGTGCCAGCAGTGAAGGGTGGGCTGGGACCCAGTACTTC
TRBJ1-2 TRBD1 TRBV5-5 CASSLGSGGYGYTF TGTGCCAGCAGCTTGGGCTCAGGGGGCTATGGCTACACCTTC
TRBJ1-1 - TRBV3-1/TRBV3-2 CASSFEGIRNTEAFF TGTGCCAGCAGCTTCGAGGGAATCAGGAACACTGAAGCTTTCTTT
TRBJ1-2 - TRBV21-1 CASSNNRGRGYGYTF TGTGCCAGCAGCAACAACAGGGGGCGCGGGTATGGCTACACCTTC
TRBJ1-2 - TRBV27 CASLPRQDSNYGYTF TGTGCCAGCCTACCCCGACAGGATTCTAACTATGGCTACACCTTC
TRBJ2-7 - TRBV6-5 CASSYDPGYEQYF TGTGCCAGCAGTTACGACCCCGGGTACGAGCAGTACTTC
TRBJ2-7 TRBD1 TRBV27 CASSPRDRGLEQYF TGTGCCAGCAGTCCCCGGGACAGAGGACTTGAGCAGTACTTC
TRBJ1-2 - TRBV15 CATSRGGRSNYGYTF TGTGCCACCAGCAGAGGTGGGAGATCTAACTATGGCTACACCTTC
TRBJ2-1 TRBD2 TRBV11-1 CASSLAGSGGLGEQFF TGTGCCAGCAGCTTAGCTGGGAGCGGGGGGTTAGGAGAGCAGTTCTTC
TRBJ1-2 TRBD1 TRBV30 CAWTDRGGYGYTF TGTGCCTGGACGGACAGGGGAGGATATGGCTACACCTTC
TRBJ1-1 - TRBV5-1 CASSLAPGPEAFF TGCGCCAGCAGCTTGGCCCCAGGGCCTGAAGCTTTCTTT
TRBJ2-7 - TRBV27 CASSSLTGSSSYEQYF TGTGCCAGCAGTTCGTTAACAGGGTCGAGCTCCTACGAGCAGTACTTC
TRBJ1-2 TRBD1 TRBV18 CASSPRQGGYGYTF TGTGCCAGCTCACCGCGACAGGGCGGTTATGGCTACACCTTC
TRBJ1-1 - TRBV29-1 CSGRLNTEAFF TGCAGCGGCAGATTGAACACTGAAGCTTTCTTT
TRBJ1-3 - TRBV11-2 CASGFGRGNSGNTIYF TGTGCCAGCGGCTTTGGAAGGGGGAACTCTGGAAACACCATATATTTT
TRBJ2-1 - TRBV12-3/TRBV12-4 CASSRGQEQFF TGTGCCAGCAGTCGCGGACAGGAGCAGTTCTTC
TRBJ2-1 TRBD2 TRBV11-1 CASSLARGLAGEQFF TGTGCCAGCAGCTTAGCCCGCGGACTAGCGGGAGAGCAGTTCTTC
TRBJ1-2 TRBD1 TRBV27 CASSFGQGELWGFYGYTF TGTGCCAGCAGTTTCGGGCAGGGGGAACTATGGGGTTTCTATGGCTACACCTTC
TRBJ2-5 TRBD2 TRBV5-1 CASSLLLAGGQETQYF TGCGCCAGCAGCCTCCTACTAGCGGGGGGCCAAGAGACCCAGTACTTC
TRBJ2-1 TRBD1 TRBV19 CASTGGPGQGSYNEQFF TGTGCCAGTACCGGTGGACCGGGACAGGGCTCCTACAATGAGCAGTTCTTC
TRBJ2-6 - TRBV7-9 CASSQGDGANVLTF TGTGCCAGCAGCCAAGGGGATGGGGCCAACGTCCTGACTTTC
TRBJ2-3 - TRBV4-1 CASSQGLVTDTQYF TGCGCCAGCAGCCAAGGTTTAGTGACAGATACGCAGTATTTT
TRBJ1-2 - TRBV12-5 CASGLDISGLDGYTF TGTGCTAGTGGTTTGGATATATCAGGGTTAGATGGCTACACCTTC